These T cell receptor beta chains were read from a single sample in a study of cytomegalovirus exposure and HLA in healthy donors. Profiling relied on immunoSEQ multiplex PCR, and the TCRdb table lists in-frame clones only, not all of them. The table records around 170,000 clones, roughly 80% of them present only once. Sequenced input: PBMCs. These receptor sequences come from a boy aged 2-9 years in good health and CMV-seronegative. CDR3s include the opening cysteine and the closing phenylalanine or tryptophan. Fields, in order: J gene, clone size, D gene, V gene, CDR3 DNA, CDR3 protein. The D gene is left open where the match is weak. Not every row has a clone size; where given, it reads once, few, many or a size class.

TRBJ2-1,few,-,TRBV5-5,TGTGCCAGCAGCTACCCACTGGCGGGGAGAAACAATGAGCAGTTCTTC,CASSYPLAGRNNEQFF
TRBJ2-7,-,-,TRBV25-1,TGTGCCAGCAGTGGCGACAGCTACGAGCAGTACTTC,CASSGDSYEQYF
TRBJ2-7,-,-,TRBV5-6,TGTGCCAGCAGCTTGGTCGGGAGCCCATACGAGCAGTACTTC,CASSLVGSPYEQYF
TRBJ2-7,-,TRBD2,TRBV5-1,TGCGCCAGCAGCTCTAGCGGCTACGAGCAGTACTTC,CASSSSGYEQYF
TRBJ1-5,-,TRBD1,TRBV27,TGTGCCAGCAGACGGACAGGGCCCCCCCCTAGGGGCAATCAGCCCCAGCATTTT,CASRRTGPPPRGNQPQHF
TRBJ1-4,-,-,TRBV7-2,TGTGCCAGCAGCCCGAGGGTGGGGGCGGATGAAAAACTGTTTTTT,CASSPRVGADEKLFF
TRBJ2-3,-,-,TRBV5-4,TGTGCCAGCAGCTTTGGTCTAGCGAGAGACGCAGATACGCAGTATTTT,CASSFGLARDADTQYF
TRBJ1-2,-,-,TRBV7-3,TGTGCCAGCAGCAAAGAGCCGCGAGGCGGGCTGCCGGGAGGCTACACCTTC,CASSKEPRGGLPGGYTF
TRBJ2-7,few,TRBD2,TRBV5-1,TGCGCCAGCAGCTTAACTAGCGGGAGTGCCGAGCAGTACTTC,CASSLTSGSAEQYF
TRBJ1-3,-,-,TRBV6-5,TGTGCCAGCAGTGTCATCGCGGGGACTGGAAACACCATATATTTT,CASSVIAGTGNTIYF
TRBJ1-2,-,-,TRBV7-8,TGTGCCAGCAGCTCCCGGACGGCAGGGGCCGGAGCTAACTATGGCTACACCTTC,CASSSRTAGAGANYGYTF
TRBJ1-1,-,-,TRBV28,TGTGCCAGCAGTTTAGACAGGACCATGAACACTGAAGCTTTCTTT,CASSLDRTMNTEAFF
TRBJ2-7,-,TRBD1,TRBV5-1,TGCGCCAGCAGCCCGGGACAGGGCAACTACGAGCAGTACTTC,CASSPGQGNYEQYF
TRBJ2-7,-,TRBD1,TRBV2,TGTGCCAGCGGGGACAGGCGAACCTACGAGCAGTACTTC,CASGDRRTYEQYF
TRBJ2-7,-,TRBD1,TRBV6-5,TGTGCCAGCAGTTACGGGGGACAGGGAGGTTTATACGAGCAGTACTTC,CASSYGGQGGLYEQYF
TRBJ2-7,-,TRBD2,TRBV6-5,TGTGCCAGCAGTCCCCAACTAGCGGGAGGGCGCGAGCAGTACTTC,CASSPQLAGGREQYF
TRBJ1-2,-,-,TRBV10-3,TGTGCCATCTGGTCGGGGGTAGGAAATGGCTACACCTTC,CAIWSGVGNGYTF
TRBJ2-1,-,TRBD2,TRBV15,TGTGCCACCAAAAGGGCCCTAGCGGGAGCATCCCGTGAGCAGTTCTTC,CATKRALAGASREQFF
TRBJ2-1,-,TRBD2,TRBV4-1,TGCGCCAGCAGCCACCCCGGGACTAGCGGGAGGGGAGGTCTCTCGGGCCATGAGCAGTTCTTC,CASSHPGTSGRGGLSGHEQFF
TRBJ1-2,few,TRBD1,TRBV6-6,TGTGCCAGCGGGACAGGGGGAGAAAACTATGGCTACACCTTC,CASGTGGENYGYTF
TRBJ2-2,-,TRBD2,TRBV28,TGTGCCAGCAGTTTGGGAAGGCTAGCGGGTAAGCGGGTGGACACGAACACCGGGGAGCTGTTTTTT,CASSLGRLAGKRVDTNTGELFF
TRBJ2-4,few,-,TRBV19,TGTGCCAGTAGTCCCTGGGGGGAGAATCGGTACATTCAGTACTTC,CASSPWGENRYIQYF
TRBJ2-3,once,TRBD2,TRBV7-3,TGTGCCAGCAGCCGGGGACTAGCGGGAGGTGCAGATACGCAGTATTTT,CASSRGLAGGADTQYF